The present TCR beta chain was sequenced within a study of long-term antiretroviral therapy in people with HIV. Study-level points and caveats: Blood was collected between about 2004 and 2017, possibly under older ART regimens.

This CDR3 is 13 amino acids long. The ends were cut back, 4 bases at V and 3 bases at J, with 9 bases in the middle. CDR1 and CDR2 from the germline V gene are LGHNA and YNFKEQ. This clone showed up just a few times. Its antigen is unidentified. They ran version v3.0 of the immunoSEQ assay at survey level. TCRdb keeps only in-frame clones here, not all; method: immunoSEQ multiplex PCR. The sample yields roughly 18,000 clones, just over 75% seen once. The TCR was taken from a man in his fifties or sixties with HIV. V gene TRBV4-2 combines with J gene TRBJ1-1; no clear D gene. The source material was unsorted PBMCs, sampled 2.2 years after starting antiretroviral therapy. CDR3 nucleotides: TGTGCCAGCAGCCTCCTTGGGGACACTGAAGCTTTCTTT. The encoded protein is CASSLLGDTEAFF.